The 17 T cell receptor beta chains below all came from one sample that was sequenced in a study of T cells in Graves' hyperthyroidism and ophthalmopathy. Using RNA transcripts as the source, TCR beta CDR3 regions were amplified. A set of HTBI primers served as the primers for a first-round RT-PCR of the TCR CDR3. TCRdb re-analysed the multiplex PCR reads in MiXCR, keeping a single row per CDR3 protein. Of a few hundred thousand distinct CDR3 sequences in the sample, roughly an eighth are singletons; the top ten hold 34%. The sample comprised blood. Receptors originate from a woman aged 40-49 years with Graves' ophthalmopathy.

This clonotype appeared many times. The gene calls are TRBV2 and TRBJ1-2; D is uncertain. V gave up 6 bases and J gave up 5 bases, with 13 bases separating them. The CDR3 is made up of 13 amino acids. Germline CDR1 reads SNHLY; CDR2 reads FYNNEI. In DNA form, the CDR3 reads TGTGCCAGCAGCAAGAGTAGGGAATATGGCTACACCTTC. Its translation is CASSKSREYGYTF.

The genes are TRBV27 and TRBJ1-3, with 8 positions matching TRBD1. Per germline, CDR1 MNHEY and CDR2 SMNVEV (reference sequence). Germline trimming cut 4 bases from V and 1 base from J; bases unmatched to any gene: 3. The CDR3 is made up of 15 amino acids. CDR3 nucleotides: TGTGCCAGCAGTTGGACAGGGTCATCTGGAAACACCATATATTTT. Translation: CASSWTGSSGNTIYF.

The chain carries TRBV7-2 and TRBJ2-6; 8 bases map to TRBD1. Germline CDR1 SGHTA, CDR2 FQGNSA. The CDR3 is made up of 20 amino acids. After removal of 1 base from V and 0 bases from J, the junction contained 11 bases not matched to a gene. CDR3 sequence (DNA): TGTGCCAGCAGCTTAGTGGCAGGGGGCGCCTCGGACTCTGGGGCCAACGTCCTGACTTTC. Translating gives CASSLVAGGASDSGANVLTF.

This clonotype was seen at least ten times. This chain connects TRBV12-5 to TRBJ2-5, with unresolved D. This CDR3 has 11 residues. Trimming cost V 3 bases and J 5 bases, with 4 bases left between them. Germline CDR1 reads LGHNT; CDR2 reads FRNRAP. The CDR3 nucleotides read TGTGCTAGTGGTTTATCGGAGACCCAGTACTTC. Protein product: CASGLSETQYF.

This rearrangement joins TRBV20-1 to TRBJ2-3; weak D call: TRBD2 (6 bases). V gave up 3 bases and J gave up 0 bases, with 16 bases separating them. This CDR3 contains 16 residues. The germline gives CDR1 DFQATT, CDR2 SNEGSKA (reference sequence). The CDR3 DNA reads TGCAGTGCTAGTCCTAGCGCCACATCTAGCACAGATACGCAGTATTTT. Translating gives CSASPSATSSTDTQYF.

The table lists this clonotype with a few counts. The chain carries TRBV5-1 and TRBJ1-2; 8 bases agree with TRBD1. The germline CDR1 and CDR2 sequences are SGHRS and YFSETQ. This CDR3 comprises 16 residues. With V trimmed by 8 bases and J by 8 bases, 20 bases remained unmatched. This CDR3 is CARPRQGTRWGWGYTF. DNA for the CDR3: TGCGCCAGACCCCGACAGGGGACTCGATGGGGGTGGGGCTACACCTTC.

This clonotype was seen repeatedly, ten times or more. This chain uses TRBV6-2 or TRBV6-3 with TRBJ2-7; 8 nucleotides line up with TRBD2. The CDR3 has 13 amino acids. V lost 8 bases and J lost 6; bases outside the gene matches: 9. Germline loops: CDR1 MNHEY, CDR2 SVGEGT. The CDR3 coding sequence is TGTGCCAGCGGATTTAGCGGGAAGGGCGAGCAGTACTTC. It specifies CASGFSGKGEQYF.

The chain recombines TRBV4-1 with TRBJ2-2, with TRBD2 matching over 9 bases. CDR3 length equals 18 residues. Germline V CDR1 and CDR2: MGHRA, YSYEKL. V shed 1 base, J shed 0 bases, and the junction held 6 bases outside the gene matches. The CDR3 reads CASSQGLAVLANTGELFF. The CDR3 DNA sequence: TGCGCCAGCAGCCAAGGACTAGCGGTGCTCGCGAACACCGGGGAGCTGTTTTTT.

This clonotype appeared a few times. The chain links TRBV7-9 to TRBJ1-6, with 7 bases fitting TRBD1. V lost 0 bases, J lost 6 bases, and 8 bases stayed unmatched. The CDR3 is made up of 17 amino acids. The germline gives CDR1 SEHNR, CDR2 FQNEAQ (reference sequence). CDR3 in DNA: TGTGCCAGCAGCTTAGCGATGACAGGGCAGGGTAATTCACCCCTCCACTTT. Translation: CASSLAMTGQGNSPLHF.

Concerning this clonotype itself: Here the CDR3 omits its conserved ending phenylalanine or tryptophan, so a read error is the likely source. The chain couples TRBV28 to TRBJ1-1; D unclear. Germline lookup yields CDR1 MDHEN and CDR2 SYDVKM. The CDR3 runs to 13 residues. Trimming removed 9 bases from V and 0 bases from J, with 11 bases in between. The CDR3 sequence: CASTGRLNTEAFS. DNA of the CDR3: TGTGCCAGTACCGGCCGGCTGAACACTGAAGCTTTCTCT.

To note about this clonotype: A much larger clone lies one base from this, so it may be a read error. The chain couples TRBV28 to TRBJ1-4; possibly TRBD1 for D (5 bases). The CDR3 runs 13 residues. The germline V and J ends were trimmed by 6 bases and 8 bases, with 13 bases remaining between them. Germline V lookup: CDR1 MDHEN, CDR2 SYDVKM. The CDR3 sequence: CASREGFREKLFF. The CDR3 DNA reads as TGTGCCAGCAGGGAGGGGTTTAGAGAAAAACTGTTTTTT.

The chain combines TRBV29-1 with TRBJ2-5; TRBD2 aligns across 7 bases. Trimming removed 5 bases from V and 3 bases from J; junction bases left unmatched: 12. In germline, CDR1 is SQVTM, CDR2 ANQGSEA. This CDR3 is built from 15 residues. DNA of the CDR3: TGCAGCGTTCTCTCCCCGGTGACTAGCAAAGAGACCCAGTACTTC. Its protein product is CSVLSPVTSKETQYF.

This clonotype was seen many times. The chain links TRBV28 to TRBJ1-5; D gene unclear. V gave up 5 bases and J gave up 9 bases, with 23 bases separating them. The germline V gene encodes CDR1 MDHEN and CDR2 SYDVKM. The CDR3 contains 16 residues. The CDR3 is CASSPLGLGLRRPQHF. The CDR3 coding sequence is TGTGCCAGCAGTCCCCTGGGATTGGGATTGAGAAGGCCCCAGCATTTT.

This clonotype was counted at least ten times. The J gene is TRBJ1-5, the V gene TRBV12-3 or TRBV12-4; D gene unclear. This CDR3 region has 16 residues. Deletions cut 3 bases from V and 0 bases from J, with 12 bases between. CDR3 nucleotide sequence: TGTGCCAGCAGTTTGGGAACATTTTATAGCAATCAGCCCCAGCATTTT. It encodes CASSLGTFYSNQPQHF.

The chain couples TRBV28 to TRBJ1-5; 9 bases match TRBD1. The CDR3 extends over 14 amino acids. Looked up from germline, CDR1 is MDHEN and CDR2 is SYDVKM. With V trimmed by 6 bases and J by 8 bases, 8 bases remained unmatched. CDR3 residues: CASRARDRAEPQHF. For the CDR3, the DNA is TGTGCCAGCAGGGCCCGGGACAGGGCTGAGCCCCAGCATTTT.

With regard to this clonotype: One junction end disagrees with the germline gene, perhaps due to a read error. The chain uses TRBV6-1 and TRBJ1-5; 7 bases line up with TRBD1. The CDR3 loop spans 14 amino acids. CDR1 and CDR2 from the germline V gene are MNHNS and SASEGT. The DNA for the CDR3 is TGCGCCAGCAGGGGGGTTTGGGGCAATCGGCCCCAGCATTTT. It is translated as CASRGVWGNRPQHF.

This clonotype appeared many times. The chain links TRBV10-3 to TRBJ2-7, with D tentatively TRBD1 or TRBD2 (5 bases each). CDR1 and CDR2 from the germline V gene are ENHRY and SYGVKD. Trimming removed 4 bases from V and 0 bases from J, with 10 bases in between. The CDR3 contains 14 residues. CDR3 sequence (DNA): TGTGCCATCAGTGGGGGGAAGAGCTCCTACGAGCAGTACTTC. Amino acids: CAISGGKSSYEQYF.